The clone carrying this T cell receptor beta chain has only one observation. Trimming removed 8 bases from V and 1 base from J; junction bases left unmatched: 10. Germline CDR1 reads LGHNA; CDR2 reads YSLEER. The CDR3 is 15 amino acids. Using immunoSEQ multiplex PCR, the repertoire was profiled, and TCRdb retains in-frame clones only, with some absent. The sample shows roughly 41,000 clones, about 86% of them seen only once. These data are taken from a study of blood T cell repertoires in COVID-19. The sequence was obtained from a woman aged 50 to 65 who had recovered from COVID-19. Sequenced material: PBMCs or T cells enriched from blood (not recorded which). V is TRBV4-3 and J is TRBJ1-1; 7 bases are a match to TRBD1. The CDR3 DNA sequence: TGCGCCAGCGGAGAAGATTACAGGGGGAACACTGAAGCTTTCTTT. This sequence encodes CASGEDYRGNTEAFF.